The sequence of this TCR beta chain was determined in a study of T cell responses to AZD1222 COVID-19 vaccine. Using immunoSEQ multiplex PCR, the repertoire was profiled, and TCRdb retains in-frame clones only, with some absent. The sample lists more than 75,000 clones, roughly 80% occurring once. The germline CDR1 and CDR2 sequences are SGHTA and FQGTGA. Trimming took off 5 bases at V and 0 bases at J, with 22 bases between the two ends. The CDR3 is 18 amino acids. The source was peripheral blood, collected 28 days after the second AZD1222 dose. This sequence joins TRBV7-3 and TRBJ1-1; D unresolved. This TCR was sampled from an adult who received the AZD1222 COVID-19 vaccine. The CDR3 DNA reads as TGTGCCAGCAGCCCTCGAGGGCGGAGCGATCCTATGAACACTGAAGCTTTCTTT. Encoded protein: CASSPRGRSDPMNTEAFF.